Listed below are T cell receptor beta chains from one sample, sequenced in a study of a mutant IDH1 vaccine in newly diagnosed glioma. Using immunoSEQ multiplex PCR, the repertoire was profiled, and TCRdb retains in-frame clones only, with some absent. The table shows some 51,000 clones, with around 80% occurring only once. Their antigens remain unidentified. The material was PBMCs, obtained from a glioma patient whose treatment included an IDH1 peptide vaccine. The receptors shown here come from a man aged 50-59 years with glioma. The CDR3 runs from the conserved cysteine through the conserved F or W. D genes are given only for firm matches. Some rows mark clone size as missing; the rest say once, few, many or name a class of expanded clone.

j_call,d_call,clone_size,v_call,cdr3_aa,cdr3_nt
TRBJ2-7,.,.,TRBV6-5,CASRSQGGLYEQYF,TGTGCCAGCAGGTCCCAGGGTGGGCTCTACGAGCAGTACTTC
TRBJ2-5,.,.,TRBV30,CAWSWWGGGETQYF,TGTGCCTGGAGTTGGTGGGGAGGAGGGGAGACCCAGTACTTC
TRBJ2-4,.,.,TRBV5-1,CASSFEGAAKNIQYF,TGCGCCAGCAGCTTCGAAGGCGCGGCCAAAAACATTCAGTACTTC
TRBJ1-2,.,.,TRBV19,CASSIQINYGYTF,TGTGCCAGTAGTATCCAGATTAACTATGGCTACACCTTC
TRBJ1-2,.,.,TRBV7-2,CASSSGSGYGYTF,TGTGCCAGCAGCTCTGGTAGTGGCTATGGCTACACCTTC
TRBJ1-5,.,.,TRBV28,CASSSPAGVRAQPQHF,TGTGCCAGCAGTTCCCCCGCAGGGGTAAGGGCTCAGCCCCAGCATTTT
TRBJ2-7,.,once,TRBV18,CASSPDQSYEWQYF,TGTGCCAGCTCACCGGACCAGTCCTACGAGTGGCAGTACTTC
TRBJ2-7,.,.,TRBV7-2,CASSPTGISYEQYF,TGTGCCAGCAGCCCCACAGGGATCTCCTACGAGCAGTACTTC
TRBJ1-1,.,.,TRBV9,CASSVGQARTEAFF,TGTGCCAGCAGCGTAGGACAGGCGAGGACTGAAGCTTTCTTT
TRBJ2-1,TRBD2,.,TRBV7-3,CASSSGSSGDYEQFF,TGTGCCAGCAGCTCCGGCTCTAGCGGGGACTATGAGCAGTTCTTC
TRBJ2-3,.,.,TRBV27,CASSLRPSSQYF,TGTGCCAGCAGTCTCCGACCCTCATCGCAGTATTTT
TRBJ1-5,.,.,TRBV30,CAWSRDATRQPQHF,TGTGCCTGGAGCAGAGACGCGACGCGTCAGCCCCAGCATTTT
TRBJ2-6,.,.,TRBV2,CASSANREGSGANVLTF,TGTGCCAGCAGTGCTAACAGGGAAGGGTCAGGGGCCAACGTCCTGACTTTC
TRBJ2-7,TRBD2,.,TRBV5-6,CASSLGGLAGLPSSYEQYF,TGTGCCAGCAGCTTGGGGGGACTAGCGGGGCTACCGAGCTCCTACGAGCAGTACTTC
TRBJ2-6,TRBD1,.,TRBV11-2,CASSPPGQGGSGANVLTF,TGTGCCAGCAGCCCCCCGGGACAGGGCGGCTCTGGGGCCAACGTCCTGACTTTC
TRBJ2-2,.,.,TRBV2,CASSDNRVGTGELFF,TGTGCCAGCAGTGATAACAGGGTAGGAACCGGGGAGCTGTTTTTT
TRBJ1-5,TRBD1,few,TRBV30,CAWSTGQGIQPQHF,TGTGCCTGGAGTACGGGACAGGGGATACAGCCCCAGCATTTT
TRBJ1-5,.,once,TRBV18,CASSPPDQPQHF,TGTGCCAGCTCACCACCGGATCAGCCCCAGCATTTT
TRBJ1-2,.,.,TRBV5-5,CASSLSIGDGYTF,TGTGCCAGCAGCTTGTCCATCGGAGATGGCTACACCTTC
TRBJ1-3,TRBD1,.,TRBV2,CASVTGVGNTIYF,TGTGCCAGCGTGACAGGGGTTGGAAACACCATATATTTT
TRBJ1-4,TRBD1,.,TRBV25-1,CASSEGWTGVEKLFF,TGTGCCAGCAGTGAAGGATGGACAGGGGTTGAAAAACTGTTTTTT
TRBJ2-2,.,once,TRBV5-6,CASSLAGIQATGELFF,TGTGCCAGCAGCTTGGCCGGCATCCAAGCCACCGGGGAGCTGTTTTTT
TRBJ1-1,TRBD1,.,TRBV4-3,CASSQGPGQGWTEAFF,TGCGCCAGCAGCCAGGGTCCGGGACAGGGGTGGACTGAAGCTTTCTTT
TRBJ1-4,TRBD1,.,TRBV6-1,CASSATGGRTNEKLFF,TGTGCCAGCAGTGCAACAGGGGGGAGAACTAATGAAAAACTGTTTTTT
TRBJ1-1,.,few,TRBV7-9,CASRSHILNTEAFF,TGTGCCAGCCGCTCACACATCTTGAACACTGAAGCTTTCTTT
TRBJ2-1,TRBD1,few,TRBV9,CASSAGGTGYNEQFF,TGTGCCAGCAGCGCAGGGGGGACAGGCTACAATGAGCAGTTCTTC